Listed here are 3 T cell receptor beta chains from one sample, sequenced in a study of blood T cells in healthy people across ages. PCR was performed a second time for roughly 7 to 11 cycles using a sample-barcoded 5' primer and a J-beta primer mix. One entry per CDR3 protein results from TCRdb running MiXCR on the 5' RACE reads. The sample has approximately 1,000,000 distinct CDR3 sequences, around two fifths seen once; the top ten hold about an eighth. The source material was blood. The receptors here all came from a man younger than 35 in good health.

V and J are TRBV6-4 and TRBJ2-1; either TRBD1 or TRBD2 may supply D (5 bases each). Gene TRBJ2-7 matches the end of the DNA better, so the J call may be wrong. There are 14 residues in the CDR3. Germline V gene data show CDR1 as MRHNA and CDR2 as SNTAGT. CDR3 protein: CASSAKGSYNEQYF. CDR3 in DNA: TGTGCCAGCAGTGCGAAGGGGAGCTACAATGAGCAGTACTTC.

The chain links TRBV2 to TRBJ1-6; D is possibly TRBD1 (5 bases). This CDR3 contains 14 residues. Germline CDR1 reads SNHLY; CDR2 reads FYNNEI. The V gene lost 3 bases and the J gene lost 9 bases, with 12 bases spanning the gap. CDR3 in DNA: TGTGCCAGCAGTGAGGGGGGAAGAACTTCACCCCTCCACTTT. Translated, it gives CASSEGGRTSPLHF. Full variable domain (missing parts from reference TRBV2 and TRBJ1-6): EPEVTQTPSHQVTQMGQEVILRCVPISNHLYFYWYRQILGQKVEFLVSFYNNEISEKSEIFDDQFSVERPDGSNFTLKIRSTKLEDSAMYFCASSEGGRTSPLHFGNGTRLTVT.

This sequence joins TRBV12-3 or TRBV12-4 and TRBJ2-7; TRBD1 is a possible D gene (5 bases). The CDR3 is made up of 13 amino acids. Trimming removed 5 bases from V and 5 bases from J, with 13 bases in between. The CDR3 DNA reads as TGTGCCAGCAGTGTGCACAGGATGAACGAGCAGTACTTC. As protein: CASSVHRMNEQYF.